The 24 T cell receptor beta chains reported below all come from one sample, sequenced in a study of shared clonotypes between healthy human individuals. Profiling relied on immunoSEQ multiplex PCR, and the TCRdb table lists in-frame clones only, not all of them. The data show about 530,000 clones, with 75% to 80% seen just once and around 13% held by the top ten. Sequenced: PBMCs. The receptors here all came from a woman aged 40-49 years in good health. Some clones in this sample may be carry-over from other donors' samples.

This clone came up a few times. This chain links TRBV27 with TRBJ2-7; 16 nucleotides agree with TRBD2. The V gene's germline CDR1 is MNHEY and CDR2 SMNVEV (reference sequence). The V gene end was trimmed by 6 bases and the J gene end by 11 bases; junction bases not matched to a gene: 22. The CDR3 has 19 amino acids. In DNA, the CDR3 is TGTGCCAGCAGAAACGCGGACTCCCTGGGACTAGCGGGAGGGTTGATCGAGTACTTC. Protein: CASRNADSLGLAGGLIEYF.

This chain joins TRBV28 and TRBJ2-7; tentatively, D is TRBD2 (5 bases). This CDR3 is 15 amino acids long. V was shortened by 8 bases and J by 3 bases, with 20 bases between the two germline ends. CDR1 is MDHEN and CDR2 is SYDVKM in the germline V gene. This CDR3 is CASLSGNGLFYEQYF. CDR3 coding DNA: TGTGCCAGCCTCTCGGGGAACGGATTGTTCTACGAGCAGTACTTC.

The chain employs TRBV6-1 and TRBJ2-1; D is unclear. The CDR3 is made up of 14 amino acids. Germline CDR1 is MNHNS and CDR2 is SASEGT. V lost 2 bases to trimming and J lost 3 bases, with 8 bases between them. The CDR3 loop reads CASSELQDYNEQFF. The CDR3 DNA reads TGTGCCAGCAGTGAATTGCAAGACTACAATGAGCAGTTCTTC.

The CDR3 is CASSAKVGMGTDTQYF. The CDR3 bases are TGTGCCAGCAGCGCGAAAGTGGGTATGGGCACAGATACGCAGTATTTT. The chain couples TRBV9 to TRBJ2-3; D gene ambiguous. This CDR3 is built from 16 residues. Germline CDR1 is SGDLS and CDR2 is YYNGEE. Trimming cost V 3 bases and J 1 base, with 15 bases left between them.

This clone was seen many times. The same CDR3 also results from other DNA sequences found in this sample. This rearrangement joins TRBV7-3 to TRBJ2-5, with D possibly TRBD1 on 6 matching bases. There are 13 residues in the CDR3. Germline lookup yields CDR1 SGHTA and CDR2 FQGTGA. V gave up 1 base and J gave up 5 bases, with 8 bases separating them. CDR3 in amino acids: CASSLNREETQYF. CDR3 nucleotides: TGTGCCAGCAGCTTAAACAGGGAGGAGACCCAGTACTTC.

The chain is built from TRBV28 and TRBJ2-2; a weak D match, TRBD2 (7 bases). V lost 6 bases and J lost 4, with 18 bases in between. Per the germline V gene, CDR1 is MDHEN and CDR2 is SYDVKM. The CDR3 has 16 residues. CDR3: CASSWGGGSVTGELFF. The CDR3 DNA is TGTGCCAGCAGCTGGGGAGGGGGTAGCGTCACCGGGGAGCTGTTTTTT.

This clone turned up a few times. The V and J genes are TRBV6-6 and TRBJ1-1; TRBD1 matches 7 bases. This CDR3 region has 12 residues. Germline V gene sequence: CDR1 MNHNY, CDR2 SVGAGI (reference sequence). The V segment lost 5 bases and the J segment 5 bases; nucleotides outside the gene matches: 2. Here the CDR3 reads CASSTGETEAFF. CDR3 coding DNA: TGTGCCAGCAGTACAGGGGAGACTGAAGCTTTCTTT.

As DNA, the CDR3 is TGCGCCAGCAGCCAGGAGGACAGGGTGGCCGGGGAGCTGTTTTTT. Residues: CASSQEDRVAGELFF. The genes are TRBV4-1 and TRBJ2-2, with TRBD1 identical over 8 bases. CDR3 length equals 15 residues. Germline assignment: CDR1 MGHRA and CDR2 YSYEKL. Trimming removed 3 bases from V and 6 bases from J; junction bases left unmatched: 6.

The V gene is TRBV7-9, the J gene TRBJ1-3; no clear D gene. Looked up from germline, CDR1 is SEHNR and CDR2 is FQNEAQ (reference sequence). V lost 1 base, J lost 0 bases, and 10 bases lay in between. The CDR3 contains 16 residues. CDR3 protein: CASSLEAGFSGNTIYF. The CDR3 nucleotides are TGTGCCAGCAGCTTAGAGGCTGGATTCTCTGGAAACACCATATATTTT.

The V gene is TRBV28, the J gene TRBJ1-4; D is unclear. The V end lost 8 bases, the J end lost 5 bases, and 9 bases lay between the germline ends. Germline assignment: CDR1 MDHEN and CDR2 SYDVKM. The CDR3 extends over 12 amino acids. This CDR3 is CASRRQNEKLFF. In nucleotides, the CDR3 is TGTGCCAGCCGCCGCCAGAATGAAAAACTGTTTTTT.

The V and J genes are TRBV7-3 and TRBJ2-3, with D maybe TRBD2 (6 bases). Germline V CDR1 and CDR2: SGHTA, FQGTGA. Trimming shortened V by 4 bases and J by 6 bases, and 17 bases separated the two germline ends. This CDR3 is 15 amino acids long. The CDR3 is CASSSGGSRWDTQYF. The CDR3 DNA reads as TGTGCCAGCAGCTCTGGGGGGAGCAGGTGGGATACGCAGTATTTT.

This clone was observed once. The chain combines TRBV30 with TRBJ2-3; no definite D call. The CDR3 is made up of 12 amino acids. V was cut by 5 bases and J by 6 bases, with 12 bases left in between. Germline V gives CDR1 GTSNPN, CDR2 SVGIG (reference sequence). CDR3 in DNA: TGTGCCTGGGCCCTTCGGGTGGATACGCAGTATTTT. This sequence encodes CAWALRVDTQYF.

J is TRBJ2-5 and V is TRBV4-1; 13 bases are shared with TRBD2. Germline V gene sequence: CDR1 MGHRA, CDR2 YSYEKL. The CDR3 runs to 19 residues. V gave up 4 bases and J gave up 3 bases; unmatched junction bases: 14. In DNA, the CDR3 is TGCGCCAGCAGCCGGGGACTAGCGGGAACCGGGGGACCCAAAGAGACCCAGTACTTC. Translated: CASSRGLAGTGGPKETQYF.

This chain links TRBV28 with TRBJ2-7, with 7 bases that match TRBD2. The CDR3 spans 12 residues. With V trimmed by 8 bases and J by 3 bases, 4 bases remained unmatched. Germline CDR1 MDHEN, CDR2 SYDVKM. The CDR3 DNA sequence: TGTGCCAGCCGACTAGCAGGCTACGAGCAGTACTTC. Translated, it gives CASRLAGYEQYF. The variable domain in full, with the rest retrieved from reference TRBV28 and TRBJ2-7, is DVKVTQSSRYLVKRTGEKVFLECVQDMDHENMFWYRQDPGLGLRLIYFSYDVKMKEKGDIPEGYSVSREKKERFSLILESASTNQTSMYLCASRLAGYEQYFGPGTRLTVT.

The chain recombines TRBV2 with TRBJ1-1, with D tentatively TRBD1 (6 bases). The CDR3 runs to 15 residues. Germline V gene data show CDR1 as SNHLY and CDR2 as FYNNEI. The germline V and J ends were trimmed by 2 bases and 4 bases, with 14 bases remaining between them. This CDR3 is CASSEQQGIVTEAFF. CDR3 nucleotide sequence: TGTGCCAGCAGTGAACAACAGGGAATTGTCACTGAAGCTTTCTTT. Variable domain in full (rest from reference TRBV2 and TRBJ1-1): EPEVTQTPSHQVTQMGQEVILRCVPISNHLYFYWYRQILGQKVEFLVSFYNNEISEKSEIFDDQFSVERPDGSNFTLKIRSTKLEDSAMYFCASSEQQGIVTEAFFGQGTRLTVV.

V usage is TRBV19 and J usage is TRBJ1-1; D is uncertain. Trimming removed 4 bases at V and 1 base at J, with 7 bases between. This CDR3 is built from 13 residues. CDR1 is LNHDA and CDR2 is SQIVND in the germline V gene (reference sequence). CDR3 bases: TGTGCCAGTAGTACCCTGGAGAACACTGAAGCTTTCTTT. It codes for CASSTLENTEAFF.

The chain has TRBV10-3 and TRBJ2-7, with D perhaps TRBD1 or TRBD2 (6 bases each). The CDR3 covers 15 residues. Germline values: CDR1 ENHRY, CDR2 SYGVKD. V was cut by 5 bases and J by 6 bases, with 20 bases left in between. CDR3 protein: CAISNSLGGNTEQYF. The CDR3, as DNA: TGTGCCATCAGTAACAGCTTAGGGGGGAACACCGAGCAGTACTTC.

The CDR3 DNA is TGTGCCAGCAGTTATCTCGGGACTAGCAGCAATGAGCAGTTCTTC. Translation: CASSYLGTSSNEQFF. The V and J genes are TRBV6-6 and TRBJ2-1; 9 nucleotides match TRBD2. The CDR3 is 15 residues long. Germline CDR1 reads MNHNY; CDR2 reads SVGAGI (reference sequence). The junction had 6 bases not matched to a gene; V was cut back by 3 bases and J by 6 bases.

This sequence joins TRBV7-2 and TRBJ2-5; 10 bases fit TRBD2. CDR1 and CDR2 (germline): SGHTA, FQGNSA. The CDR3 contains 15 residues. V shed 6 bases, J shed 5 bases, and the junction held 9 bases outside the gene matches. The DNA for the CDR3 is TGTGCCAGCAGACCCGGGACTAGCGAGGGGGAGACCCAGTACTTC. This translates into CASRPGTSEGETQYF.

The chain carries TRBV28 and TRBJ2-2, with TRBD1 matching over 8 bases. V dropped 4 bases and J dropped 6; count of bases not matched to a gene: 10. Germline CDR1 MDHEN, CDR2 SYDVKM. CDR3 size: 16 residues. This CDR3 is CASSSSGQGAAGELFF. The CDR3 coding sequence is TGTGCCAGCAGTTCAAGCGGTCAGGGGGCGGCCGGGGAGCTGTTTTTT.

This clone has more than one count but fewer than ten. The genes are TRBV21-1 and TRBJ2-2. TRBV21-1 is annotated as a pseudogene. CDR3 length: 15 residues. The CDR3 spells CASSKGVAIPGELFF. The DNA for the CDR3 is TGTGCCAGCAGCAAAGGGGTGGCTATCCCCGGGGAGCTGTTTTTT.

The V call is TRBV19, the J call TRBJ1-2; D unresolved. Per the germline V gene, CDR1 is LNHDA and CDR2 is SQIVND (reference sequence). Between the trimmed V and J ends, which lost 7 bases and 1 base, there was a span of 7 bases. There are 12 residues in the CDR3. CDR3 nucleotide sequence: TGTGCCAGTACGGGCGGTAACTATGGCTACACCTTC. Its protein product is CASTGGNYGYTF.

The V call is TRBV28, the J call TRBJ2-7; 13 nucleotides agree with TRBD2. This CDR3 spans 15 amino acids. Germline loops: CDR1 MDHEN, CDR2 SYDVKM. The J segment lost 3 bases and the V segment lost 6 bases, leaving 5 bases of the junction unmatched. The CDR3 region has the DNA TGTGCCAGCAGAAGGACTAGCGGGAGAATCTACGAGCAGTACTTC. Amino acid sequence: CASRRTSGRIYEQYF.

J is TRBJ2-3 and V is TRBV11-1, with 11 bases matching TRBD2. Germline loops: CDR1 SGHAT, CDR2 FQDESV (reference sequence). The CDR3 length is 17 residues. With V trimmed by 1 base and J by 7 bases, 10 bases remained unmatched. The CDR3 coding sequence is TGTGCCAGCAGCTTAGAAATAGCGGGAGGGCCCCGACATACGCAGTATTTT. Encoded protein: CASSLEIAGGPRHTQYF.